These 9 T cell receptor beta chains came from one sample sequenced in a study of blood T cell repertoires in COVID-19. This table comes from immunoSEQ multiplex PCR, and its TCRdb copy is limited to in-frame clones, with some not included. The sample holds 250,000 to 300,000 clones, about nine tenths seen once. The specimen sequenced was peripheral blood. These receptors all stem from a woman in her forties or fifties who had recovered from COVID-19.

The rearrangement joins TRBV9 to TRBJ2-6; D is undetermined. Germline-derived CDR1 and CDR2 are SGDLS and YYNGEE. The CDR3 is made up of 14 amino acids. Trimming removed 2 bases from V and 3 bases from J, with 6 bases in between. Here the CDR3 reads CASSVERGANVLTF. CDR3 coding DNA: TGTGCCAGCAGCGTGGAGCGTGGGGCCAACGTCCTGACTTTC.

This clone was detected only once. The chain is built from TRBV19 and TRBJ1-5; 8 bases agree with TRBD1. The junction had 7 bases not matched to a gene; V was cut back by 3 bases and J by 0 bases. The CDR3 has 17 residues. Germline V CDR1 and CDR2: LNHDA, SQIVND (reference sequence). CDR3 protein: CASSILGQAFSNQPQHF. In nucleotides, the CDR3 is TGTGCCAGTAGTATCTTGGGACAGGCCTTTAGCAATCAGCCCCAGCATTTT.

The rearrangement links TRBV28 to TRBJ1-4, with a weak D call TRBD1 (5 bases). The V gene lost 3 bases and the J gene lost 8 bases, with 13 bases spanning the gap. The CDR3 contains 14 residues. Germline CDR1 MDHEN, CDR2 SYDVKM. The CDR3 sequence: CASSFKDPGEKLFF. In DNA, the CDR3 is TGTGCCAGCAGTTTCAAGGACCCAGGGGAAAAACTGTTTTTT.

This chain links TRBV10-3 with TRBJ1-1; 7 bases align to TRBD1. V gave up 10 bases and J gave up 5 bases; unmatched junction bases: 7. This CDR3 comprises 12 residues. Germline loops: CDR1 ENHRY, CDR2 SYGVKD. Here the CDR3 DNA reads TGTGCCAGCGTAAACAGGGGAACTGAAGCTTTCTTT. It is translated as CASVNRGTEAFF.

The rearrangement links TRBV6-2 or TRBV6-3 to TRBJ1-2, with D uncertain. CDR1 is MNHEY, CDR2 SVGEGT, per germline. The CDR3 runs to 13 residues. V was shortened by 2 bases and J by 2 bases, with 6 bases between the two germline ends. Here the CDR3 DNA reads TGTGCCAGCAGTTACGACGGGAACTATGGCTACACCTTC. Protein product: CASSYDGNYGYTF.

The chain has TRBV30 and TRBJ2-3, with 10 bases that match TRBD1. The CDR3 is made up of 12 amino acids. Losses at the gene ends were 5 bases for V and 4 bases for J; bases not matched to a gene: 0. CDR1 is GTSNPN, CDR2 SVGIG, per germline (reference sequence). In nucleotides, the CDR3 is TGTGCCTGGGGGACAGGGGCAGATACGCAGTATTTT. As protein: CAWGTGADTQYF.

The chain combines TRBV6-2 or TRBV6-3 with TRBJ1-1, with 7 positions matching TRBD1. The CDR3 spans 15 residues. With 5 bases clipped from V and 0 bases from J, the junction kept 6 bases outside the gene matches. Germline-derived CDR1 and CDR2 are MNHEY and SVGEGT. CDR3 region: CASSEHQGVNTEAFF. CDR3 nucleotides: TGTGCCAGCAGTGAGCACCAGGGGGTGAACACTGAAGCTTTCTTT.

The chain combines TRBV7-2 with TRBJ2-1; weak D call: TRBD1 (5 bases). Trimming took off 1 base at V and 3 bases at J, with 13 bases between the two ends. The germline V gene encodes CDR1 SGHTA and CDR2 FQGNSA. The CDR3 extends over 16 amino acids. The CDR3, as DNA: TGTGCCAGCAGCTTAGGGCGAAGGGGCCTCTACAATGAGCAGTTCTTC. Residues: CASSLGRRGLYNEQFF.

This clone was counted a single time. The V call is TRBV28, the J call TRBJ1-3; TRBD1 matches 7 bases. Germline CDR1 MDHEN, CDR2 SYDVKM. V gave up 1 base and J gave up 0 bases; unmatched junction bases: 3. The CDR3 totals 16 residues. The CDR3 loop is CASSLLDRVSGNTIYF. CDR3 sequence (DNA): TGTGCCAGCAGTTTATTAGACAGGGTCTCTGGAAACACCATATATTTT.